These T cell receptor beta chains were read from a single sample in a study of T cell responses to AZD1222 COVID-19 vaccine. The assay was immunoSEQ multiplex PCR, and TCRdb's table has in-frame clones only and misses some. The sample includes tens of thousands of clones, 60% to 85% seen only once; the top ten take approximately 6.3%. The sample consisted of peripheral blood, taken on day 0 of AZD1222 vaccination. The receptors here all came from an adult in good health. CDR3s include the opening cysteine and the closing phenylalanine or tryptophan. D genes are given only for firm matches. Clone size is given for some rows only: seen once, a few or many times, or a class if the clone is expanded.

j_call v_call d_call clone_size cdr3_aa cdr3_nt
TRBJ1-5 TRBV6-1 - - CASSESGNLSNQPQHF TGTGCCAGCAGTGAAAGTGGCAATTTAAGCAATCAGCCCCAGCATTTT
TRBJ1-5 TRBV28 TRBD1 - CASSQGQGKEPQHF TGTGCCAGCAGCCAAGGACAGGGGAAGGAGCCCCAGCATTTT
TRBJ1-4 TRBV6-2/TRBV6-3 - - CASSLETGHVGEKLFF TGTGCCAGCAGCCTCGAGACAGGACACGTGGGAGAAAAACTGTTTTTT
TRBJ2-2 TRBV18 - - CASSSFRDPNTGELFF TGTGCCAGCTCCTCCTTTCGGGACCCGAACACCGGGGAGCTGTTTTTT
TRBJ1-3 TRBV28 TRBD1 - CASSSRRDRSSGNTIYF TGTGCCAGCAGTTCGCGCCGGGACAGGAGCTCTGGAAACACCATATATTTT
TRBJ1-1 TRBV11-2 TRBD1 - CASSLMGQGNTEAFF TGTGCCAGCAGCTTAATGGGACAGGGAAACACTGAAGCTTTCTTT
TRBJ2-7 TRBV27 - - CASSLKVSYEQYF TGTGCCAGCAGTTTGAAGGTCTCCTACGAGCAGTACTTC
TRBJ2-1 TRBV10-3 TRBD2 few CAISEAQLAGGDGNNEQFF TGTGCCATCAGTGAGGCGCAGCTAGCGGGAGGTGATGGTAACAATGAGCAGTTCTTC
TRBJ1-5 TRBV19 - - CASSIKPGYNQPQHF TGTGCCAGTAGTATTAAGCCAGGGTACAATCAGCCCCAGCATTTT
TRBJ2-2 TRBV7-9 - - CASSYTTGTGELFF TGTGCCAGCAGCTACACGACAGGAACCGGGGAGCTGTTTTTT
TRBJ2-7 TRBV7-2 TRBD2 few CASSSLAGPVSEQYF TGTGCCAGCAGCTCATTAGCGGGACCCGTCTCGGAGCAGTACTTC
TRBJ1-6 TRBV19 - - CASSPRTNNSPLHF TGTGCCAGTAGTCCCCGCACCAATAATTCACCCCTCCACTTT
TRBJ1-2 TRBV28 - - CASSLGGRTYGYTF TGTGCCAGCAGTTTGGGTGGCAGAACCTATGGCTACACCTTC
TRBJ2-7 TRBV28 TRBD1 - CASSSTGTVYEQYF TGTGCCAGCAGTTCTACCGGGACAGTCTACGAGCAGTACTTC
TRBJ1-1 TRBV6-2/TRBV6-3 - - CASRYGGRLNTEAFF TGTGCCAGCAGGTACGGCGGCAGATTGAACACTGAAGCTTTCTTT
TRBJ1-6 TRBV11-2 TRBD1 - CASSSDRGSYNSPLHF TGTGCCAGCAGCTCGGACAGGGGATCCTATAATTCACCCCTCCACTTT
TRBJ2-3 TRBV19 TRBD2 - CASSGSGGFTDTQYF TGTGCCAGTTCCGGAAGCGGGGGTTTCACAGATACGCAGTATTTT
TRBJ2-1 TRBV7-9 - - CASSYAAGALRNEQFF TGTGCCAGCAGCTACGCGGCCGGCGCCCTGAGGAATGAGCAGTTCTTC
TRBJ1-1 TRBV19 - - CASSMINTEAFF TGTGCCAGTAGTATGATTAACACTGAAGCTTTCTTT
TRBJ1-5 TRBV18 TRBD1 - CASAARGGQPQHF TGTGCCAGTGCCGCCAGGGGGGGTCAGCCCCAGCATTTT
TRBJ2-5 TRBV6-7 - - CASSYSGARAETQYF TGTGCCAGCAGTTACTCAGGTGCGAGAGCGGAGACCCAGTACTTC
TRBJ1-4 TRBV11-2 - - CASGAFEKLFF TGTGCCAGCGGGGCCTTCGAAAAACTGTTTTTT
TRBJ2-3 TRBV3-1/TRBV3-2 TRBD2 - CASSPGLAGITDTQYF TGTGCCAGCAGCCCGGGACTAGCGGGGATCACAGATACGCAGTATTTT
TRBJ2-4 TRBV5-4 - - CASSLNQGAKNIQYF TGTGCCAGCAGCCTCAATCAGGGGGCCAAAAACATTCAGTACTTC
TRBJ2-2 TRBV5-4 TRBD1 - CASRGQANTGELFF TGTGCCAGCAGGGGACAGGCGAACACCGGGGAGCTGTTTTTT
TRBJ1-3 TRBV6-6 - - CASSQQGSSGNTIYF TGTGCCAGCAGTCAACAGGGTAGCTCTGGAAACACCATATATTTT
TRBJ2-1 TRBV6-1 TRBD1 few CASRGGAGGSYNEQFF TGTGCCAGCCGTGGGGGAGCAGGGGGCTCCTACAATGAGCAGTTCTTC
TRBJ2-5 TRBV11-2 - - CASSLDLGGVETQYF TGTGCCAGCAGCTTAGATTTAGGCGGAGTTGAGACCCAGTACTTC
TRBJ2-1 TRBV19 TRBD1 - CASSITGTGSASGYNEQFF TGTGCCAGTAGTATAACCGGGACAGGGTCGGCTAGCGGTTACAATGAGCAGTTCTTC
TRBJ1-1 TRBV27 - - CASSLGAATEAFF TGTGCCAGCAGTTTGGGGGCGGCCACTGAAGCTTTCTTT
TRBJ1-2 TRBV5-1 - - CASSMTATDYGYTF TGCGCCAGCAGCATGACAGCGACGGACTATGGCTACACCTTC
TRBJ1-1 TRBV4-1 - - CASSQDPRGAGVNTEAFF TGCGCCAGCAGCCAGGACCCCCGGGGGGCCGGAGTGAACACTGAAGCTTTCTTT
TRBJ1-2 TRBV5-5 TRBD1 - CASSGGTGRTYGYTF TGTGCCAGCAGCGGCGGGACAGGGAGGACCTATGGCTACACCTTC
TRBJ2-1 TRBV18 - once CASSPPLGGGYNEQFF TGTGCCAGCTCACCACCGTTAGGAGGGGGCTACAATGAGCAGTTCTTC
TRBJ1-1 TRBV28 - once CASSPAVPNTEAFF TGTGCCAGCAGTCCCGCAGTTCCGAACACTGAAGCTTTCTTT
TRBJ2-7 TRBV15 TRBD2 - CATSRGGTSGHYEQYF TGTGCCACCAGCAGGGGGGGTACTAGCGGACACTACGAGCAGTACTTC
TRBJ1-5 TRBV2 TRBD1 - CARQQGNQPQHF TGTGCCAGACAACAGGGGAATCAGCCCCAGCATTTT
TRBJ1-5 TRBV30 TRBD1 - CAWSAIGTGGRQPQHF TGTGCCTGGAGTGCAATTGGGACAGGGGGCCGGCAGCCCCAGCATTTT
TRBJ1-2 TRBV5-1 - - CASSLAVSDGYTF TGCGCCAGCAGCTTGGCAGTATCGGATGGCTACACCTTC